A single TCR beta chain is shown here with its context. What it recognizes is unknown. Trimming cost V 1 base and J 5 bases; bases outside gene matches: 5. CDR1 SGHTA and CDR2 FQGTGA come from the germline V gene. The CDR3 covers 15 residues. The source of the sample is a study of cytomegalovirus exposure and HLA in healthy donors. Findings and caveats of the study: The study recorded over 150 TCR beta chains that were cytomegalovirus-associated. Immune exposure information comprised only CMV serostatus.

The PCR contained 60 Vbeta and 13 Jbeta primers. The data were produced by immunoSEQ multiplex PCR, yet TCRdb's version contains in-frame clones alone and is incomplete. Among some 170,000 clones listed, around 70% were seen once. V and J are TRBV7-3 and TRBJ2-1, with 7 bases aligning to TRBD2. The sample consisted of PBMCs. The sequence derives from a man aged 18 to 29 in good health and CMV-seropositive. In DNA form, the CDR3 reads TGTGCCAGCAGCTTAATGGGCGGGGGAGACAATGAGCAGTTCTTC. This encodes CASSLMGGGDNEQFF.